Below are 5 T cell receptor beta chains sequenced from a single sample in a study of blood T cell repertoires in COVID-19. The method was immunoSEQ multiplex PCR; TCRdb's version includes in-frame clones alone and lacks a portion of them. The sample includes 70,000 to 90,000 clones, around four fifths of them seen just once. Sequencing was carried out using peripheral blood. All receptors derive from a woman of 80 years or more with acute or convalescent COVID-19.

The CDR3 is CATSSPTTGFFFETQYF. CDR3 in DNA: TGTGCCACCAGTTCGCCGACGACAGGGTTTTTTTTCGAGACCCAGTACTTC. The rearrangement joins TRBV24-1 to TRBJ2-5, with 7 nucleotides matching TRBD1. Germline CDR1 reads KGHDR; CDR2 reads SFDVKD. The V and J ends lost 6 bases and 5 bases, in that order; junction bases with no gene match: 17. CDR3 length equals 17 residues.

The chain recombines TRBV19 with TRBJ2-3; 8 bases fit TRBD1. Trimming removed 1 base from V and 4 bases from J; junction bases left unmatched: 4. The germline CDR1 and CDR2 sequences are LNHDA and SQIVND (reference sequence). This CDR3 is 15 amino acids long. This CDR3 reads CASSIGNRGSDTQYF. The CDR3 DNA is TGTGCCAGTAGTATAGGGAACAGGGGGTCAGATACGCAGTATTTT.

CDR3 sequence (DNA): TGTGCCAGCAGCAGACTAGCGGGAGTCACGACCTACGAGCAGTACTTC. This translates into CASSRLAGVTTYEQYF. The chain has TRBV5-6 and TRBJ2-7; TRBD2 agrees at 12 bases. Germline trimming cut 4 bases from V and 2 bases from J; bases unmatched to any gene: 7. Germline V gives CDR1 SGHDT, CDR2 YYEEEE. The CDR3 length is 16 residues.

In its sample, this clone was seen once. The rearrangement joins TRBV5-1 to TRBJ2-5; D might be TRBD1 (6 bases). CDR1 and CDR2 (germline): SGHRS, YFSETQ. Deletions cut 4 bases from V and 1 base from J, with 17 bases between. This CDR3 comprises 16 residues. The DNA of the CDR3 is TGCGCCAGCAGCGGAAGGACAGTTCGGTCCCAAGAGACCCAGTACTTC. Translated, it gives CASSGRTVRSQETQYF.

V and J are TRBV2 and TRBJ2-1, with D perhaps matching TRBD2 (6 bases). V was trimmed by 4 bases and J by 7 bases, leaving 14 bases between them. The CDR3 is 14 amino acids. From germline, CDR1 is SNHLY and CDR2 FYNNEI. The chain's CDR3 is CASSGLLAGNEQFF. In DNA, the CDR3 is TGTGCCAGCAGTGGCTTACTAGCTGGGAATGAGCAGTTCTTC.